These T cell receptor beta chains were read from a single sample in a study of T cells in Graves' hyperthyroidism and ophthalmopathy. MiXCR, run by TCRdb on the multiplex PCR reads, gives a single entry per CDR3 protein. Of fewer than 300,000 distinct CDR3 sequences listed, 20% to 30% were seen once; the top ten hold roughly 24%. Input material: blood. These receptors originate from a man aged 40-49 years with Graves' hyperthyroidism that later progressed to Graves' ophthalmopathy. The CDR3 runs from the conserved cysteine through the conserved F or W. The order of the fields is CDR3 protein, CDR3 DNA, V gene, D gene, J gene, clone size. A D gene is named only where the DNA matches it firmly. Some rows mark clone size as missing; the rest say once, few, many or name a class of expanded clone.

CDR3aa: CASSYRRDRGNGYTF
CDR3nt: TGTGCCAGCAGTTATCGGCGGGACAGGGGGAATGGCTACACCTTC
v_gene: TRBV6-5
d_gene: TRBD1
j_gene: TRBJ1-2
abundance: many

CDR3aa: CSASGEAKNIQYF
CDR3nt: TGCAGTGCTAGCGGGGAAGCCAAAAACATTCAGTACTTC
v_gene: TRBV20-1
d_gene: .
j_gene: TRBJ2-4
abundance: .

CDR3aa: CASSKLANTGELFF
CDR3nt: TGTGCCAGCAGCAAACTAGCGAACACCGGGGAGCTGTTTTTT
v_gene: TRBV12-3/TRBV12-4
d_gene: .
j_gene: TRBJ2-2
abundance: many

CDR3aa: CASSYHRGGGTEAFF
CDR3nt: TGTGCCAGCAGTTACCACAGGGGGGGGGGCACTGAAGCTTTCTTT
v_gene: TRBV12-3/TRBV12-4
d_gene: TRBD1
j_gene: TRBJ1-1
abundance: many

CDR3aa: CASSPITGDYEQYF
CDR3nt: TGTGCCAGCAGCCCAATAACAGGGGACTACGAGCAGTACTTC
v_gene: TRBV7-2
d_gene: TRBD1
j_gene: TRBJ2-7
abundance: .

CDR3aa: CASSPPWGASSGNTIYF
CDR3nt: TGTGCCAGCTCACCACCGTGGGGGGCCAGCTCTGGAAACACCATATATTTT
v_gene: TRBV18
d_gene: .
j_gene: TRBJ1-3
abundance: many

CDR3aa: CASSLAAGGEAFF
CDR3nt: TGTGCCAGCAGCTTAGCGGCGGGGGGTGAAGCTTTCTTT
v_gene: TRBV7-8
d_gene: .
j_gene: TRBJ1-1
abundance: .

CDR3aa: CASSTPGQNYEQYF
CDR3nt: TGTGCCAGTAGTACCCCGGGACAGAACTACGAGCAGTACTTC
v_gene: TRBV19
d_gene: TRBD1
j_gene: TRBJ2-7
abundance: many

CDR3aa: CASTASGVTGELFF
CDR3nt: TGTGCCAGCACCGCCTCGGGGGTCACCGGGGAGCTGTTTTTT
v_gene: TRBV2
d_gene: .
j_gene: TRBJ2-2
abundance: many

CDR3aa: CASSSLTGVSYEQYF
CDR3nt: TGTGCCAGCAGTAGCTTGACAGGGGTGTCCTACGAGCAGTACTTC
v_gene: TRBV6-1
d_gene: TRBD1
j_gene: TRBJ2-7
abundance: many

CDR3aa: CSVVRTSAYEQYF
CDR3nt: TGCAGCGTTGTTAGGACTAGCGCTTACGAGCAGTACTTC
v_gene: TRBV29-1
d_gene: TRBD2
j_gene: TRBJ2-7
abundance: many

CDR3aa: CASSYSKLGVYQETQYF
CDR3nt: TGTGCCAGCAGTTACTCGAAACTCGGAGTCTACCAAGAGACCCAGTACTTC
v_gene: TRBV6-5
d_gene: .
j_gene: TRBJ2-5
abundance: .